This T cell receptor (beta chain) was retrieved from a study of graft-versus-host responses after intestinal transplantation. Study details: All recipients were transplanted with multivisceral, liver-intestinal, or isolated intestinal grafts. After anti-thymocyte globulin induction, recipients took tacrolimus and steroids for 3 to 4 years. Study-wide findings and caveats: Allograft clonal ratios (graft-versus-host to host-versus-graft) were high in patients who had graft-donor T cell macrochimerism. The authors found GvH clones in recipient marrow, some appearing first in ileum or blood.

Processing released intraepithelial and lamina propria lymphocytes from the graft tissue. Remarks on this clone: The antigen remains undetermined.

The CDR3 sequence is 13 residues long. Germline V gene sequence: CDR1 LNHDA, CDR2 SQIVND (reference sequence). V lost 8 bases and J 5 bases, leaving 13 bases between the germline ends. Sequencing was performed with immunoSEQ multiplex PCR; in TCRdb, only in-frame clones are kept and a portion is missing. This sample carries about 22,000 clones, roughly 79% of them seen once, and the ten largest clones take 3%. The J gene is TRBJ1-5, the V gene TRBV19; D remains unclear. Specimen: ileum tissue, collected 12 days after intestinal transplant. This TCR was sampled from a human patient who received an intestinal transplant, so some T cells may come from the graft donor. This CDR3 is CASAVVVDQPQHF. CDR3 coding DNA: TGTGCCAGTGCCGTAGTGGTTGATCAGCCCCAGCATTTT.